The clone carrying this T cell receptor (beta chain) was recorded a few times. As yet, its antigen is unknown. Sequenced by immunoSEQ multiplex PCR; TCRdb stores in-frame clones only, minus some. The repertoire holds roughly 55,000 clones, with 89% as singletons. Germline lookup yields CDR1 MDHEN and CDR2 SYDVKM. CDR3 length equals 12 residues. Trimming removed 4 bases at V and 4 bases at J, with 7 bases between. The data derive from a study of T cell responses to AZD1222 COVID-19 vaccine. Study results and limitations: The peak T cell response came first, and repertoires were sampled only after it. Donors skewed white British and female; clonal diversity was possibly underestimated.

The source of this sequence is an adult in good health. V and J are TRBV28 and TRBJ1-2; D gene uncertain. Specimen: peripheral blood, collected on day 0 of AZD1222 vaccination. The DNA of the CDR3 is TGTGCCAGCAGTTATCAATTCTATGGCTACACCTTC. This translates into CASSYQFYGYTF.